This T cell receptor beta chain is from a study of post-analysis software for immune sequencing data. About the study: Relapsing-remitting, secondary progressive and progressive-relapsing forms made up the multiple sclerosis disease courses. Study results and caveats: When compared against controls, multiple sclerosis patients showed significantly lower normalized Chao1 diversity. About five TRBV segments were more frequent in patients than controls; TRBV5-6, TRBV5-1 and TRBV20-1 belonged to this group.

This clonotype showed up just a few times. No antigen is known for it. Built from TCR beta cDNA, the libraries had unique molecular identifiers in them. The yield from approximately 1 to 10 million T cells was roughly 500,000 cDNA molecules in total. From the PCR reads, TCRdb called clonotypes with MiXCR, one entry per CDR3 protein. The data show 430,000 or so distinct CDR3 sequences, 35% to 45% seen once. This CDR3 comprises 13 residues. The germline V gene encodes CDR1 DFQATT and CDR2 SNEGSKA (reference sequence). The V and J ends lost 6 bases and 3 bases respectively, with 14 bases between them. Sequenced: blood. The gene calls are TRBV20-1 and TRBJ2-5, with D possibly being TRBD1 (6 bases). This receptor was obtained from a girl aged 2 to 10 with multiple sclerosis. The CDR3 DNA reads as TGCAGTGCAAGACATACAGGGAAAGAGACCCAGTACTTC. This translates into CSARHTGKETQYF.